This T cell receptor beta chain was found in a study of blood T cell repertoires in COVID-19. Data came from immunoSEQ multiplex PCR; TCRdb stores just in-frame clones and leaves some out. The sample consists of 60,000 or so clones, approximately 89% of them appearing once. Sequences were obtained from peripheral blood. The sequence was obtained from a woman aged 60-70 years with active COVID-19.

The CDR3: CASSPDRAYGYTF. As DNA, the CDR3 is TGTGCCAGCAGCCCTGACAGGGCTTATGGCTACACCTTC. V is TRBV6-6 and J is TRBJ1-2; 7 bases match TRBD1. Unmatched junction bases numbered 6, after V lost 6 bases and J lost 5 bases. The CDR3 is 13 residues long. Germline V gene sequence: CDR1 MNHNY, CDR2 SVGAGI (reference sequence).